A single sample gave rise to the 16 T cell receptor beta chains below, sequenced in a study of response to subunit inactivated influenza vaccine. From the RT-PCR reads, TCRdb called clonotypes with MiXCR, one entry per CDR3 protein. The sample shows about 520,000 distinct CDR3 sequences, about 7.2% of them seen only once. The material sequenced was PBMCs from blood, taken less than 30 months after vaccination. These receptor sequences come from a man aged 45 to 75 who received an inactivated influenza vaccine.

This clonotype turned up a few times. The chain joins TRBV5-1 to TRBJ2-7; maybe TRBD1 (5 bases). This CDR3 contains 13 residues. V lost 0 bases, J lost 6 bases, and 10 bases lay in between. In germline, CDR1 is SGHRS, CDR2 YFSETQ. CDR3 coding DNA: TGCGCCAGCAGCTTGGCCTTGACAGCCGAGCAGTACTTC. Its translation is CASSLALTAEQYF.

The rearrangement uses TRBV12-3 or TRBV12-4 and TRBJ2-1; D is uncertain. V was cut by 2 bases and J by 9 bases, with 8 bases left in between. The CDR3 totals 12 residues. The chain's CDR3 is CASSLLWGEQFF. CDR3 sequence (DNA): TGTGCCAGCAGTTTACTGTGGGGTGAGCAGTTCTTC.

This clonotype occurred many times. The rearrangement uses TRBV14 and TRBJ2-3; D remains unclear. The ends were cut back, 4 bases at V and 10 bases at J, with 12 bases in the middle. The CDR3 spans 12 residues. In germline, CDR1 is SGHDN, CDR2 FVKESK. CDR3 protein: CASSPLGVAQYF. In nucleotides, the CDR3 is TGTGCCAGCAGCCCTCTTGGAGTGGCGCAGTATTTT.

V usage is TRBV10-3 and J usage is TRBJ2-1, with 8 positions matching TRBD1. Germline-derived CDR1 and CDR2 are ENHRY and SYGVKD. The CDR3 has 12 amino acids. V trimming: 11 bases; J trimming: 8 bases; junction bases outside the gene matches: 8. The CDR3 DNA is TGTGCCGTCTGGACAGGGTTGGATGAGCAGTTCTTC. Encoded protein: CAVWTGLDEQFF.

This clonotype came up many times. The chain couples TRBV3-1 to TRBJ2-3, with TRBD2 as a possible D gene (5 bases). V was cut by 2 bases and J by 2 bases, with 14 bases left in between. The CDR3 runs 16 residues. The germline CDR1 and CDR2 sequences are LGHDT and YNNKEL (reference sequence). CDR3 protein: CASSQRGRGPTDTQYF. In DNA, the CDR3 is TGTGCCAGCAGCCAAAGAGGGCGTGGCCCCACAGATACGCAGTATTTT.

This clonotype came up many times. The chain combines TRBV24-1 with TRBJ2-2; 9 nucleotides line up with TRBD1. This CDR3 is 17 amino acids long. The V gene's germline CDR1 is KGHDR and CDR2 SFDVKD. The V and J ends lost 3 bases and 5 bases, in that order; junction bases with no gene match: 9. In nucleotides, the CDR3 is TGTGCCACCAGTGATCCGGCCGGGACAGGGCTAACCGGGGAGCTGTTTTTT. Its translation: CATSDPAGTGLTGELFF.

This clonotype was seen more than once but under ten times. V usage is TRBV5-6 and J usage is TRBJ2-5, with 13 bases matching TRBD2. V lost 4 bases and J lost 2; bases outside the gene matches: 2. The CDR3 runs to 15 residues. CDR1 and CDR2 from the germline V gene are SGHDT and YYEEEE. CDR3 DNA: TGTGCCAGCAGCGAGGGACTAGCGGGACAAGAGACCCAGTACTTC. Its translation: CASSEGLAGQETQYF. The full variable domain, with the rest looked up from reference TRBV5-6 and TRBJ2-5, is DAGVTQSPTHLIKTRGQQVTLRCSPKSGHDTVSWYQQALGQGPQFIFQYYEEEERQRGNFPDRFSGHQFPNYSSELNVNALLLGDSALYLCASSEGLAGQETQYFGPGTRLLVL.

This clonotype appeared many times. V and J are TRBV5-6 and TRBJ2-2; TRBD1 is a possible D gene (6 bases). The CDR3 consists of 16 residues. The V gene's germline CDR1 is SGHDT and CDR2 YYEEEE. The V gene lost 1 base and the J gene lost 2 bases, with 12 bases spanning the gap. The CDR3 sequence is CASSLNPGDNTGELFF. CDR3 DNA sequence: TGTGCCAGCAGCTTGAACCCAGGGGATAACACCGGGGAGCTGTTTTTT.

In its sample, this clonotype was seen a few times. CDR3 nucleotides: TGTGCCAGCAGCTCGGGACAGGACTCCTACGAGCAGTACTTC. Its protein product is CASSSGQDSYEQYF. The chain is built from TRBV7-2 and TRBJ2-7; 8 bases align to TRBD1. The germline CDR1 and CDR2 sequences are SGHTA and FQGNSA. The CDR3 is made up of 14 amino acids. V lost 4 bases to trimming and J lost 0 bases; unmatched junction nucleotides: 2.

This clonotype was counted ten times or more. The chain combines TRBV9 with TRBJ2-1, with D unresolved. This CDR3 is built from 15 residues. Trimming took 0 bases from V and 0 from J, leaving 7 bases between them. CDR1 and CDR2 (germline): SGDLS, YYNGEE. The CDR3 sequence is CASSVVPSSYNEQFF. The CDR3 DNA is TGTGCCAGCAGCGTAGTTCCTAGCTCCTACAATGAGCAGTTCTTC.

This clonotype was found many times. This chain uses TRBV7-2 with TRBJ2-7, with a possible D match to TRBD1 (6 bases). This CDR3 comprises 16 residues. CDR1 and CDR2 (germline): SGHTA, FQGNSA. V was shortened by 3 bases and J by 0 bases, with 15 bases between the two germline ends. CDR3 sequence: CASSLETGLLSYEQYF. The CDR3 bases are TGTGCCAGCAGCTTGGAGACAGGTCTCCTCTCCTACGAGCAGTACTTC. Full variable domain (missing parts from reference TRBV7-2 and TRBJ2-7): GAGVSQSPSNKVTEKGKDVELRCDPISGHTALYWYRQSLGQGLEFLIYFQGNSAPDKSGLPSDRFSAERTGGSVSTLTIQRTQQEDSAVYLCASSLETGLLSYEQYFGPGTRLTVT.

The sample holds a few counts of this clonotype. This chain uses TRBV5-5 with TRBJ1-1, with TRBD1 matching 7 bases. Germline lookup yields CDR1 SGHKS and CDR2 YYEKEE (reference sequence). The trim removed 1 base at V and 1 base at J, leaving 4 bases unmatched. This CDR3 is 15 amino acids long. The CDR3 sequence: CASSLNRGANTEAFF. CDR3 nucleotides: TGTGCCAGCAGCTTGAACAGGGGCGCGAACACTGAAGCTTTCTTT.

Many counts were recorded for this clonotype. V gene TRBV15 combines with J gene TRBJ2-2; 7 bases are shared with TRBD1. CDR3 length: 15 amino acids. V trimming: 5 bases; J trimming: 4 bases; junction bases outside the gene matches: 7. Per the germline V gene, CDR1 is LNHNV and CDR2 is YYDKDF (reference sequence). The CDR3: CATSGPDRTTGELFF. In nucleotides, the CDR3 is TGTGCCACCAGCGGTCCGGACAGGACCACCGGGGAGCTGTTTTTT.

This clonotype was counted many times. This sequence joins TRBV20-1 and TRBJ1-2; perhaps TRBD1 as D (6 bases). Germline V CDR1 and CDR2: DFQATT, SNEGSKA (reference sequence). The CDR3 is made up of 16 amino acids. CDR3 in amino acids: CSAPVVGQLNRDGYTF. CDR3 in DNA: TGCAGCGCCCCAGTTGTCGGACAACTTAACAGGGATGGCTACACCTTC.

The chain carries TRBV20-1 and TRBJ1-4; 12 bases agree with TRBD1. Trimming took 8 bases from V and 7 from J; bases not matched to a gene: 17. This CDR3 spans 17 amino acids. Germline V lookup: CDR1 DFQATT, CDR2 SNEGSKA (reference sequence). The CDR3 sequence is CSTRDRGRGAAFEKLFF. DNA for the CDR3: TGCAGTACCAGGGACAGGGGGCGCGGGGCGGCCTTTGAAAAACTGTTTTTT.

This clonotype was seen more than once but under ten times. V is TRBV4-2 and J is TRBJ1-5; D unclear. The CDR3 spans 14 residues. Trimming took off 0 bases at V and 6 bases at J, with 9 bases between the two ends. From germline, CDR1 is LGHNA and CDR2 YNFKEQ. The CDR3 spells CASSQDSWVQPQHF. The DNA of the CDR3 is TGTGCCAGCAGCCAAGATAGTTGGGTTCAGCCCCAGCATTTT.